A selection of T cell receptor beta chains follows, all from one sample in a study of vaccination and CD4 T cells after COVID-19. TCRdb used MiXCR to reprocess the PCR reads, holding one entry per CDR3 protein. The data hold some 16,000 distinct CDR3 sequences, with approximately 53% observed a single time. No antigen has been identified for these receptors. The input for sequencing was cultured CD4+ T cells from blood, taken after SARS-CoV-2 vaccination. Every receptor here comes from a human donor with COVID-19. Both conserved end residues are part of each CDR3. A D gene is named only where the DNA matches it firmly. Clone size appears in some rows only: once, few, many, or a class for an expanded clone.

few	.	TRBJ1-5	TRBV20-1	CSAQVLSSDQPQHF	TGCAGTGCCCAGGTACTATCATCCGATCAGCCCCAGCATTTT
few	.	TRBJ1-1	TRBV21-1	CASSKRDLSEAFF	TGTGCCAGCAGCAAAAGGGACCTAAGTGAAGCTTTCTTT
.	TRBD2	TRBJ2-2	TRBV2	CASSEGRAGELFF	TGTGCCAGCAGCGAGGGGAGGGCCGGGGAGCTGTTTTTT
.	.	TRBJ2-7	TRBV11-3	CASSLELNVYEQYF	TGTGCCAGCAGCTTAGAGCTCAACGTCTACGAGCAGTACTTC
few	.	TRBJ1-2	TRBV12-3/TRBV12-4	CASSWGRRFGYGYTF	TGTGCCAGCAGTTGGGGACGGCGATTTGGCTATGGCTACACCTTC
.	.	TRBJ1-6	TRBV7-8	CASSRGGDSPLHF	TGTGCCAGCAGTAGGGGTGGGGATTCACCCCTCCACTTT
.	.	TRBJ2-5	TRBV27	CASSGGGAGETQYF	TGTGCCAGCAGTGGGGGGGGCGCGGGAGAGACCCAGTACTTC
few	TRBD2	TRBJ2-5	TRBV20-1	CSARAGGAETQYF	TGCAGTGCTAGAGCGGGGGGGGCAGAGACCCAGTACTTC
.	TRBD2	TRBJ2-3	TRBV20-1	CSARDPSGATDTQYF	TGCAGTGCTAGAGATCCCAGCGGGGCCACAGATACGCAGTATTTT
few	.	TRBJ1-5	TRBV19	CASSMLNQPQHF	TGTGCCAGTAGTATGCTAAATCAGCCCCAGCATTTT
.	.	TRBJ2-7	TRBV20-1	CSLPGPITYEQYF	TGCAGTCTTCCAGGTCCCATAACCTACGAGCAGTACTTC
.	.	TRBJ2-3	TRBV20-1	CSAREVDPAQYF	TGCAGTGCTAGAGAGGTGGACCCGGCGCAGTATTTT
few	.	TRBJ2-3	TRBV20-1	CSGGELTDTQYF	TGCAGTGGTGGGGAACTCACAGATACGCAGTATTTT
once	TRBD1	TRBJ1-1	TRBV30	CAWSGGTGAFF	TGTGCCTGGAGCGGGGGGACAGGGGCTTTCTTT
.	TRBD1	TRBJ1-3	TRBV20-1	CSASLTGLSGNTIYF	TGCAGTGCTAGCCTGACAGGGTTAAGTGGAAACACCATATATTTT
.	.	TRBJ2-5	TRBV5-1	CASSLIQETQYF	TGCGCCAGCAGCCTCATCCAAGAGACCCAGTACTTC
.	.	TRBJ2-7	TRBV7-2	CASSLGEGGAYEQYF	TGTGCCAGCAGCTTGGGGGAGGGGGGGGCCTACGAGCAGTACTTC
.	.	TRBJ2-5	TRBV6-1	CASSELTGRTETQYF	TGTGCCAGCAGTGAACTTACAGGGAGAACGGAGACCCAGTACTTC
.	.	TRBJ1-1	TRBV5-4	CASSSTRGNTEAFF	TGTGCCAGCAGCTCGACTCGGGGTAACACTGAAGCTTTCTTT
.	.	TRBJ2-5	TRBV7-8	CASSLAVGETQYF	TGTGCCAGCAGCTTAGCCGTCGGGGAGACCCAGTACTTC
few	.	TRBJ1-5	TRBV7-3	CASSLTSGQPQHF	TGTGCCAGCAGCTTAACAAGTGGCCAGCCCCAGCATTTT
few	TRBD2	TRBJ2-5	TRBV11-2	CASNRAGLAGAAQYF	TGTGCCAGCAACCGTGCCGGGCTAGCGGGGGCGGCCCAGTACTTC
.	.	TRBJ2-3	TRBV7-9	CASSLGGGARDTQYF	TGTGCCAGCAGCCTGGGAGGGGGGGCCCGAGATACGCAGTATTTT
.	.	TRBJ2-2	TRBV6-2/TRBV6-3	CASSPRRDTGELFF	TGTGCCAGCAGCCCAAGGAGGGACACCGGGGAGCTGTTTTTT
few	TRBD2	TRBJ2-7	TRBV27	CASSQTGTSGPSSYEQYF	TGTGCCAGCAGTCAGACCGGGACTAGCGGGCCGAGCTCCTACGAGCAGTACTTC
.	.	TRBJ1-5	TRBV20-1	CSARDEGRVQPQHF	TGCAGTGCTAGAGATGAAGGGAGAGTCCAGCCCCAGCATTTT
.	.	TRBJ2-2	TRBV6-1	CASKGFSNTGELFF	TGTGCCAGCAAGGGGTTTTCTAACACCGGGGAGCTGTTTTTT
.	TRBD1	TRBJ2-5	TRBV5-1	CATWTGPNGGQETQYF	TGCGCCACCTGGACAGGCCCAAACGGAGGCCAAGAGACCCAGTACTTC
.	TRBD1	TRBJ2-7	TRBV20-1	CSASVGQGYEQYF	TGCAGTGCTAGCGTGGGACAGGGTTACGAGCAGTACTTC
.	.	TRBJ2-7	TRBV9	CASSVAPGGSSYEQYF	TGTGCCAGCAGCGTAGCTCCAGGGGGGAGCTCCTACGAGCAGTACTTC
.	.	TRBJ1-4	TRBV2	CASTAGIVEKLFF	TGTGCCAGCACCGCCGGCATCGTCGAAAAACTGTTTTTT
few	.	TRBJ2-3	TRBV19	CASSIESLATDTQYF	TGTGCCAGTAGTATAGAATCCCTAGCTACAGATACGCAGTATTTT
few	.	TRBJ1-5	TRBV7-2	CASSLAGGSNQPQHF	TGTGCCAGCAGCTTAGCCGGGGGGAGCAATCAGCCCCAGCATTTT
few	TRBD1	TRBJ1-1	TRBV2	CASSTKDRYDEAFF	TGTGCCAGCAGTACCAAGGACAGGTATGATGAAGCTTTCTTT
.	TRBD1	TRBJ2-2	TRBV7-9	CASSFADREGELFF	TGTGCCAGCAGCTTTGCGGACAGGGAAGGGGAGCTGTTTTTT
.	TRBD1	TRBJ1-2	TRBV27	CASSSTGKHGYTF	TGTGCCAGCAGTTCGACAGGGAAGCATGGCTACACCTTC
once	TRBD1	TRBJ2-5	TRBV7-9	CASSPGDRPSGEETQYF	TGTGCCAGCAGCCCCGGGGACAGGCCTTCGGGGGAAGAGACCCAGTACTTC
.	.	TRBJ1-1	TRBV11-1	CASRGVRGYTEAFF	TGTGCCAGCAGGGGGGTTCGCGGGTACACTGAAGCTTTCTTT
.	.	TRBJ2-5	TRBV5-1	CASSFSETQYF	TGCGCCAGCAGCTTTTCAGAGACCCAGTACTTC
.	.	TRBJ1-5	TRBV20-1	CSASSERGNQPQHF	TGCAGTGCCTCGTCTGAGCGGGGCAATCAGCCCCAGCATTTT